This T cell receptor (beta chain) was identified during a study of PD-1 blockade in classical Hodgkin lymphoma. For the study at large: Every 2 weeks, patients got 3 mg/kg intravenous nivolumab. Study-wide results and limits: As was reported, newly diagnosed patients showed lower baseline TCR diversity than healthy donors did. Significantly greater TCR diversity emerged by C4D1 in CD4+ cells but not CD8+ cells. Why the repertoires differ is still unclear, perhaps disease activity or prior therapy.

With no exception, relapse followed autologous stem cell transplantation in all patients, and brentuximab vedotin exposure varied. Germline CDR1 is SGHRS and CDR2 is YFSETQ. V lost 3 bases, J lost 1 base, and 7 bases lay in between. The CDR3 totals 13 residues. Of note for this clone: The antigen remains undetermined.

The protocol was immunoSEQ multiplex PCR, while the TCRdb copy is restricted to in-frame clones and leaves out a portion. The sample lists approximately 79,000 clones, nearly 95% seen once, with roughly 2.6% in the top ten. The rearrangement joins TRBV5-1 to TRBJ1-1; D call uncertain. Sequencing was performed on peripheral blood mononuclear cells (PBMCs), taken before the second cycle of nivolumab. The origin of this receptor is a human donor with classical Hodgkin lymphoma. CDR3 coding DNA: TGCGCCAGCAGCTCCCGGTCGAACACTGAAGCTTTCTTT. This encodes CASSSRSNTEAFF.